The 8 T cell receptor beta chains below come from one sample, sequenced in a study of blood T cell repertoires in COVID-19. This table comes from immunoSEQ multiplex PCR, and its TCRdb copy is limited to in-frame clones, with some not included. The sample lists approximately 250,000 clones, around 93% seen once, with 2.5% to 3% in the top ten. Sequencing input: PBMCs or T cells enriched from blood (not recorded which). The origin of the receptors is a man aged 35 to 55 who had been exposed to COVID-19.

This sequence joins TRBV9 and TRBJ1-1; D not certain. Germline V gives CDR1 SGDLS, CDR2 YYNGEE. The CDR3 covers 13 residues. V dropped 3 bases and J dropped 5 bases, with 11 bases sitting between them. CDR3 bases: TGTGCCAGCAGCGAACGCACGGGGACTGAAGCTTTCTTT. Its translation is CASSERTGTEAFF.

This chain uses TRBV14 with TRBJ1-1; D remains ambiguous. Trimming left V 2 bases short and J 0 bases short, with 4 bases between. The CDR3 spans 13 residues. Per the germline V gene, CDR1 is SGHDN and CDR2 is FVKESK. The DNA of the CDR3 is TGTGCCAGCAGCCAACTACTGAACACTGAAGCTTTCTTT. It translates to CASSQLLNTEAFF.

V gene TRBV25-1 combines with J gene TRBJ1-1; no clear D. The germline V and J ends were trimmed by 3 bases and 5 bases, with 10 bases remaining between them. The CDR3 sequence is 13 residues long. Germline values: CDR1 MGHDK, CDR2 SYGVNS. CDR3 residues: CASSDRGWTEAFF. CDR3 DNA: TGTGCCAGCAGTGACAGAGGATGGACTGAAGCTTTCTTT.

This chain joins TRBV4-2 and TRBJ2-1; 8 nucleotides line up with TRBD2. V shed 0 bases and J 5 bases; nucleotides not matched to a gene: 3. Germline V CDR1 and CDR2: LGHNA, YNFKEQ. The CDR3 length is 15 residues. The CDR3 DNA sequence: TGTGCCAGCAGCCAAGATCCACTAGCGGACAATGAGCAGTTCTTC. This encodes CASSQDPLADNEQFF.

This clone came up a few times. V and J are TRBV6-2 or TRBV6-3 and TRBJ2-3, with TRBD2 matching 9 bases. The germline V gene encodes CDR1 MNHEY and CDR2 SVGEGT. This CDR3 has 18 amino acids. Trimming cost V 6 bases and J 5 bases; bases outside gene matches: 18. The CDR3 DNA follows: TGTGCCAGCAGCCTTATACAAAGGGGACTAGCTGGCCAAGATACGCAGTATTTT. Its translation: CASSLIQRGLAGQDTQYF.

The rearrangement uses TRBV28 and TRBJ2-1; 11 bases agree with TRBD2. Germline CDR1 is MDHEN and CDR2 is SYDVKM. Losses at the gene ends were 3 bases for V and 7 bases for J; bases not matched to a gene: 8. The CDR3 contains 16 residues. The CDR3 region has the DNA TGTGCCAGCAGTTTTTCGGTGGCTAGCGGGAGGAATGAGCAGTTCTTC. It is translated as CASSFSVASGRNEQFF.

The chain uses TRBV30 and TRBJ1-5; 11 positions match TRBD1. This CDR3 spans 15 amino acids. Germline V gives CDR1 GTSNPN, CDR2 SVGIG (reference sequence). V dropped 3 bases and J dropped 4; count of bases not matched to a gene: 5. The chain's CDR3 is CAWRAGTGGNQPQHF. The CDR3 DNA is TGTGCCTGGAGGGCCGGGACAGGGGGAAATCAGCCCCAGCATTTT.

The chain employs TRBV15 and TRBJ1-2; 11 bases match TRBD1. Germline V CDR1 and CDR2: LNHNV, YYDKDF (reference sequence). Germline trimming cut 5 bases from V and 2 bases from J; bases unmatched to any gene: 4. The CDR3 covers 15 residues. CDR3 loop: CATSPRTGGNYGYTF. CDR3 in DNA: TGTGCCACCAGCCCACGGACAGGGGGCAACTATGGCTACACCTTC.